The following is a T cell receptor beta chain sequence with its context. The target of this receptor is not known. Qualities for individual bases were not recorded, and no much larger clone is one base off. This sample is drawn from a study of CD8+ T cells in alopecia areata (dated by TCRdb to the late 2010s). Broadly, across the study: Treated patients were enrolled in an open-label pilot trial of oral tofacitinib at 5 to 10 mg twice daily for moderate-to-severe alopecia areata. RNA was obtained with the PAXgene miRNA kit for fixed scalp, the miRNeasy kit for PBMCs, and the RNeasy kit for mouse skin. Tofacitinib was administered for 6 to 18 months, and 6 months of follow-up off drug were then conducted to assess delayed response and recurrence. Clonality in the scalp was compared among normal scalp (n=4), patchy alopecia areata scalp (n=8), and alopecia totalis/universalis scalp (n=8). In humans, TCRbeta sequencing was performed on scalp tissue and on sorted CD4+ and CD8+ peripheral blood T cells from healthy controls and from patients with patchy or totalis/universalis alopecia areata. Patients on tofacitinib were biopsied at baseline and after 4 and 24 weeks of treatment, and several of the patients also had a later scalp biopsy. In both human patients and the C3H/HeJ mouse model, the study applied high-throughput TCRbeta sequencing to look at T cell clonal expansion in alopecia areata. TCRbeta CDR3 regions were amplified by immunoSEQ multiplex PCR with 35 Vbeta forward and 13 Jbeta reverse primers.

The method behind the library was the immunoSEQ multiplex PCR assay. For TCR sequencing, RNA was extracted from every sample and reverse transcribed into cDNA to serve as template. SuperScript III was used for first-strand cDNA synthesis, primed with a 2:1 mix of oligo-dT and random hexamers. A synthetic immune receptor repertoire was used to measure amplification bias, and any remaining bias was corrected computationally. The original methods were these. Raw reads were preprocessed to remove errors, and CDR3 was defined according to IMGT conventions as the region from the conserved cysteine to phenylalanine. Clonality was calculated as 1 minus Shannon entropy normalized by log2 of the number of productive unique TCRs. Whether each scalp clone was CD4 or CD8 was inferred by checking scalp TCRbeta sequences against the CD4 and CD8 repertoires from sorted blood. The immuneACCESS repertoire file appears here via TCRdb, limited to in-frame rearrangements. These files lack a portion of the clones; in checked studies, under half of the deficit traces to unresolved V genes, and the cause of the others is not known. D and trimming come from the DNA, and the V and J calls and clone size come from that table. The sample table contains 200,000 to 250,000 clones; only one count was recorded for roughly two thirds of them. The ten top clones hold more than 0.95% of the sample.

Broad study findings and their caveats: Scalp TCR repertoire analysis is complicated because resident alphabeta T cells in normal human skin are also sequenced, whereas mouse skin is dominated by gammadelta T cells. Shared TCR sequences between patients were less evident than in mice, which may be partly attributable to HLA diversity in the patient population. Higher clonality and more expanded CD8+ clones were observed in lesional scalp than in normal scalp, particularly in alopecia totalis/universalis, a finding suggestive of antigenic drive.

The label giving this sample's time point can be read as: baseline before oral tofacitinib. From alopecia areata patients, peripheral blood was collected along with lesional scalp punch biopsies. After PBMCs were isolated by density centrifugation and stained for CD3, CD4 and CD8, a FACSAria was used to sort CD4+ and CD8+ T cells. A distance of 13 bases separates the germline ends of V and J, which lose 5 bases and 5 bases respectively. According to the germline V gene, CDR1 reads SQVTM and CDR2 reads ANQGSEA. The CDR3, cysteine through phenylalanine, is 13 amino acids long. Just the 39-base CDR3 DNA is kept, in frame starting at base 1.

The sequence is built from TRBV29-1 and TRBJ2-4; the D gene is possibly TRBD1, with 5 bases matching. The TCR comes from a human donor with alopecia areata. Sequenced material: CD4+ T cells sorted from blood, taken at week 0. The CDR3 reads CSVRRQPENIQYF. The DNA reads as follows: TGCAGCGTTCGTAGACAGCCAGAAAACATTCAGTACTTC.